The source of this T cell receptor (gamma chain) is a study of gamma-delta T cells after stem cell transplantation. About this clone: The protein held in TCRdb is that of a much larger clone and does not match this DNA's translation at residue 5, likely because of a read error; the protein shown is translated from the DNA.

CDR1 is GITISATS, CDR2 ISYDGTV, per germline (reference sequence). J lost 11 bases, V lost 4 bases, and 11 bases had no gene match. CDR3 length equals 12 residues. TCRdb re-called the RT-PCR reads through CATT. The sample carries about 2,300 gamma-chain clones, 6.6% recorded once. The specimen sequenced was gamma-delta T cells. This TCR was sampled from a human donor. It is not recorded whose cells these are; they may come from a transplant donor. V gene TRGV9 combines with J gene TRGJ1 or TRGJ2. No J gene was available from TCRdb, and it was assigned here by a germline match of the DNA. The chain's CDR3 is CALWDVREEKLF. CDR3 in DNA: TGTGCCTTGTGGGATGTGCGAGAGGAGAAACTCTTT.